The clone carrying this TCR beta chain was counted many times. Its antigen remains unknown. The sample comes from a study of T cell repertoires in cytomegalovirus infection. Looking at the study overall: Public TCR beta signatures indicated both CMV infection and matching HLA type.

Trimming removed 0 bases from V and 2 bases from J, with 16 bases in between. This CDR3 is 17 amino acids long. Germline CDR1 reads SGHAT; CDR2 reads FQNNGV. TCRdb processed the reads anew with MiXCR; each CDR3 protein has one entry. This sample has some 450,000 distinct CDR3 sequences, with roughly a third found just once. General study findings and limits: In two of eight donors, the top clonotype was HLA-C-restricted CMV-specific.

The receptor was derived from a human donor in good health (CMV status not recorded). Some clones in this sample may be carry-over from other donors' samples. Material for sequencing was PBMCs. This sequence joins TRBV11-2 and TRBJ2-5; D remains unclear. The CDR3: CASSLEWVPTPQETQYF. CDR3 DNA: TGTGCCAGCAGCTTAGAGTGGGTCCCAACGCCGCAAGAGACCCAGTACTTC.